The entry that follows covers one T cell receptor (beta chain) sequence. Its cognate antigen has yet to be identified. No per-base quality is available; no much larger clone lies one base away. Libraries came from the immunoSEQ multiplex PCR assay. The immuneACCESS repertoire file appears here via TCRdb, limited to in-frame rearrangements. These files lack a portion of the clones; in checked studies, under half of the deficit traces to unresolved V genes, and the cause of the others is not known. This sample lists 9,500 to 15,000 clones; around 89% were detected once. Approximately 2.5% of the sample is taken by the ten largest. From the germline V gene, CDR1 is KGHSH and CDR2 is LQKENI. Including cysteine and phenylalanine, the CDR3 has 15 amino acids. Of the read, only the CDR3 DNA is kept; its 45 bases are in frame from base 1. Trimming at the junction amounts to 1 base on V and 13 bases on J, and the germline ends lie 17 bases apart.

Repertoires were sampled repeatedly over the course of chemoradiotherapy, so clonal expansion could be followed in the tumor microenvironment. The data were obtained in a study of chemoradiotherapy in HPV16-positive cancers (dated 2022 in TCRdb). The study in broad terms: Candidate HPV-specific T-cell clones and common TCR motifs were defined by functional T-cell assays performed on cells from two HPV16-positive patients. The study set out to ask whether T-cell immunity against the HPV oncoproteins E6 and E7 changes over the course of chemoradiotherapy and whether that immunity affects survival. The candidate HPV-specific TCRs and motifs were then tracked in TCR repertoires from around 86 patients with HPV-related cancers. General findings and caveats noted by the study authors: Expansion of candidate HPV-specific clones and E7-related TCR motifs was observed in the tumor microenvironment during treatment, whereas no such expansion was observed for non-HPV-specific T cells. The functional definition of HPV-specific T cells was derived from only a couple of HPV16-positive patients, and the survival association was reported for HPV16-positive patients. Improved recurrence-free survival in HPV16-positive patients was associated with expansion of HPV-responsive T cells during chemoradiotherapy.

The chain is encoded by TRBV18 joined to TRBJ1-6; possibly the D gene is TRBD1, per 5 matching bases. The sample in question was blood, obtained from a patient who underwent chemoradiotherapy. This sequence originates from a human donor with HPV-associated anogenital cancer. The CDR3 protein is CASSPLVGEGRPLHF. The nucleotides are TGTGCCAGCTCACCACTAGTCGGGGAGGGGCGCCCCCTCCACTTT.